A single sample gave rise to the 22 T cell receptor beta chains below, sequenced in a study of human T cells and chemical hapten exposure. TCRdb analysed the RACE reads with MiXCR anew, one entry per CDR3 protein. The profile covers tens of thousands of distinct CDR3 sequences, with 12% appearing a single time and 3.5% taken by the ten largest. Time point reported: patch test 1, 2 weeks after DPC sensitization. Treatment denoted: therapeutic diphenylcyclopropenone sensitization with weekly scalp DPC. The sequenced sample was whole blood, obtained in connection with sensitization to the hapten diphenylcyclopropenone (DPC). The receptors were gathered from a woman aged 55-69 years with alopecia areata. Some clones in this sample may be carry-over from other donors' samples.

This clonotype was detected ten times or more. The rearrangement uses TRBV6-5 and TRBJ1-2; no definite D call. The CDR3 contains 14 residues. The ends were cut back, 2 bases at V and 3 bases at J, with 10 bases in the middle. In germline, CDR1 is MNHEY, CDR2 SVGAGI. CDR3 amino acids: CASSYGGRDYGYTF. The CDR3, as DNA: TGTGCCAGCAGTTACGGAGGGCGGGACTATGGCTACACCTTC.

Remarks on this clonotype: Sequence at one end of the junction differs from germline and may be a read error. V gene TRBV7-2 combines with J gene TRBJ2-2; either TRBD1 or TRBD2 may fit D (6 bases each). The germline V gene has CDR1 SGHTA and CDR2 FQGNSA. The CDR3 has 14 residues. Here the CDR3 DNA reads TGTGCCAGCAGCCTAGCGAGGGGGACCGGGGAGCTGTTTTTT. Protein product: CASSLARGTGELFF.

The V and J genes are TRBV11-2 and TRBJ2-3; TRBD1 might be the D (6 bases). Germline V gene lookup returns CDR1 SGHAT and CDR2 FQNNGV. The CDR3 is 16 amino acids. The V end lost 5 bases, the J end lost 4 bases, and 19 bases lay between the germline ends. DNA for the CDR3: TGTGCCAGCAGCCCAAGACAGGCGGCTGCCGCAGATACGCAGTATTTT. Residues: CASSPRQAAAADTQYF.

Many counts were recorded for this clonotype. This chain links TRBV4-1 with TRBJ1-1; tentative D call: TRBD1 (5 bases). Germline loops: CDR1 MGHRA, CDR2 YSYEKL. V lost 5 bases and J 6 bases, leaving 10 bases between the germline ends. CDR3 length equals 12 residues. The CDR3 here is CASSSVGAEAFF. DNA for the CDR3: TGCGCCAGCAGCAGTGTAGGGGCTGAAGCTTTCTTT.

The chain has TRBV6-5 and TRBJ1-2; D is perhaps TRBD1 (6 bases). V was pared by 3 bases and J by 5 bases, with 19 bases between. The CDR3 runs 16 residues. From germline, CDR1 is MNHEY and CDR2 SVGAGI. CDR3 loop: CASSYLPTGKYYGYTF. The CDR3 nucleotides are TGTGCCAGCAGTTATTTACCGACAGGAAAATATTATGGCTACACCTTC.

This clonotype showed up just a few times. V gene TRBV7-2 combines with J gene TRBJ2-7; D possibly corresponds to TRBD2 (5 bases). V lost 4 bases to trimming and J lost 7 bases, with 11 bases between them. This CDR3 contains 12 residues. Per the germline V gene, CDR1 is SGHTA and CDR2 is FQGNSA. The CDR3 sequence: CASSSAGGEQYF. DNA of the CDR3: TGTGCCAGCAGCTCCGCGGGTGGGGAGCAGTACTTC.

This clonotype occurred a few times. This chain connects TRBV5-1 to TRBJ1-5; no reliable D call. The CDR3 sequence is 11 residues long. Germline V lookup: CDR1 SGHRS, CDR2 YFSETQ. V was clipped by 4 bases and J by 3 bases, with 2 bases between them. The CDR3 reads CASSINQPQHF. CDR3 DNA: TGCGCCAGCAGCATCAATCAGCCCCAGCATTTT.

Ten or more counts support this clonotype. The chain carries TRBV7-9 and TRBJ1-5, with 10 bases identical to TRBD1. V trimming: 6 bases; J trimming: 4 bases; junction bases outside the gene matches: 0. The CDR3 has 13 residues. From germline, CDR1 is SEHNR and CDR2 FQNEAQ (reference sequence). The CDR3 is CASRGQGNQPQHF. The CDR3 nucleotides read TGTGCCAGCAGGGGACAGGGGAATCAGCCCCAGCATTTT.

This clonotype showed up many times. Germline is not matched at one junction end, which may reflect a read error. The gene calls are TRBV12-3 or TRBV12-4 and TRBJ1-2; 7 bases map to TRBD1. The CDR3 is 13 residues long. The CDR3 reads CASSRDSGFGPPF. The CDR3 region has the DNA TGTGCCAGCAGCCGGGACAGCGGATTTGGTCCGCCCTTC.

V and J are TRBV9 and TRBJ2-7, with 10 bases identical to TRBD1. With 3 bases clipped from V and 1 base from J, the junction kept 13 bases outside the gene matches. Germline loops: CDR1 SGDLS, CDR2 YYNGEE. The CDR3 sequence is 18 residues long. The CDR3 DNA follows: TGTGCCAGCAGCGGAGGGGACAGGGGAAGAGAGGGATCCTACGAGCAGTACTTC. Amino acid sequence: CASSGGDRGREGSYEQYF.

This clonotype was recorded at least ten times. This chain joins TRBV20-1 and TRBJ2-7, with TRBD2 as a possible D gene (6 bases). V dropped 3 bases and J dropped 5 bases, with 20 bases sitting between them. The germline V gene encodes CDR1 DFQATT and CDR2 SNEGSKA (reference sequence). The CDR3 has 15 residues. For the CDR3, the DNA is TGCAGTGCTAGTAGTTTGGCGTGGGGGGTGAACGAGCAGTACTTC. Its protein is CSASSLAWGVNEQYF.

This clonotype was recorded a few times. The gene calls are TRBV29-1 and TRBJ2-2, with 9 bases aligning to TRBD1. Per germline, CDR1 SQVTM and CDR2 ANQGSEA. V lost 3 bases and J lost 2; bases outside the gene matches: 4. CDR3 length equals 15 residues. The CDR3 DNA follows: TGCAGCGTTGATGGACAGGGGACCAACACCGGGGAGCTGTTTTTT. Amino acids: CSVDGQGTNTGELFF.

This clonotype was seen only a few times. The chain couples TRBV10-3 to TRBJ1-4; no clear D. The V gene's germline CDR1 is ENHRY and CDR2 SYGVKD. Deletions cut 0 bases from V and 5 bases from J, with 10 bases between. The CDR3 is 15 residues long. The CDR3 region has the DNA TGTGCCATCAGTGAGTCGAGGGCAGAGAATGAAAAACTGTTTTTT. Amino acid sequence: CAISESRAENEKLFF.

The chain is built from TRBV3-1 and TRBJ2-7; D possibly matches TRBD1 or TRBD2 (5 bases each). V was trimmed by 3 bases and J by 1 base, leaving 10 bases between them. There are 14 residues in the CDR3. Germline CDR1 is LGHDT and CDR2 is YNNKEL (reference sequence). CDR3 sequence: CASSHLGDSYEQYF. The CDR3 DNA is TGTGCCAGCAGCCATTTGGGGGATTCCTACGAGCAGTACTTC.

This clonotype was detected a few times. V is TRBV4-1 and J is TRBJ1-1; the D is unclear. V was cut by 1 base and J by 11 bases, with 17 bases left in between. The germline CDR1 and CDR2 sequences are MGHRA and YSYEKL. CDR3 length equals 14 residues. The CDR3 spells CASSQVGAAAAAFF. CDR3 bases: TGCGCCAGCAGCCAAGTTGGAGCGGCAGCGGCGGCTTTCTTT.

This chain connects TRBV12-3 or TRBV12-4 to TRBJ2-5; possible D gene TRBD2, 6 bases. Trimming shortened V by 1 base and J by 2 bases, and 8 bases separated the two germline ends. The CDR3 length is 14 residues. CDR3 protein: CASSLGGDQETQYF. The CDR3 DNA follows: TGTGCCAGCAGTTTAGGGGGGGATCAAGAGACCCAGTACTTC.

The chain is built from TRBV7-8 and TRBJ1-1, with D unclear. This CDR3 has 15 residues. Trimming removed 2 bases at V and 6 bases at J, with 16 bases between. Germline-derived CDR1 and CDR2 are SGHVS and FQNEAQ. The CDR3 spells CASSLKPETIAEAFF. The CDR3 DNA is TGTGCCAGCAGCTTAAAGCCCGAGACGATTGCTGAAGCTTTCTTT.

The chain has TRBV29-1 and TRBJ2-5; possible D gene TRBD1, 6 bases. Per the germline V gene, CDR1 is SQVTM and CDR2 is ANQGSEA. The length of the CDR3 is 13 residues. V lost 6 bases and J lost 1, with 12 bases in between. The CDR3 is CSVGTSSQETQYF. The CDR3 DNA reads TGCAGCGTAGGGACAAGTTCCCAAGAGACCCAGTACTTC.

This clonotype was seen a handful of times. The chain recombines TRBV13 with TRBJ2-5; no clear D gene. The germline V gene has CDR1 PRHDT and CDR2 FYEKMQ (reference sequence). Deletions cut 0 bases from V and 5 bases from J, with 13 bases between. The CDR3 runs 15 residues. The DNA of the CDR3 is TGTGCCAGCAGCTTAGGAGTCTTGACTCGGGAGACCCAGTACTTC. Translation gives CASSLGVLTRETQYF.

The CDR3 nucleotides are TGTGCCATCAACCGCCCGGGGTCAGATACGCAGTATTTT. Residues: CAINRPGSDTQYF. The rearrangement joins TRBV10-3 to TRBJ2-3; maybe TRBD2 (5 bases). Trimming took 7 bases from V and 4 from J, leaving 12 bases between them. The CDR3 has 13 amino acids. Germline CDR1 is ENHRY and CDR2 is SYGVKD.

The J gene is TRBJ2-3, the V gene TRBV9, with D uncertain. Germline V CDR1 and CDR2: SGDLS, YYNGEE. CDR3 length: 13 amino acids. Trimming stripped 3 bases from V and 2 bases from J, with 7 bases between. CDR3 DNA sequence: TGTGCCAGCAGCGAGAGGACCACAGATACGCAGTATTTT. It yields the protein CASSERTTDTQYF.

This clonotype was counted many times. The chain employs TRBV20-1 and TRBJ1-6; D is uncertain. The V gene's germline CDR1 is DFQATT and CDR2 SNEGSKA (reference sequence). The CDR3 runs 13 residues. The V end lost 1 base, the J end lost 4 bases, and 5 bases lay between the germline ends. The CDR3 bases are TGCAGTGCTAGAGGCCAGTATAATTCACCCCTCCACTTT. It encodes CSARGQYNSPLHF.